The 7 T cell receptor beta chains given below trace back to one sample, sequenced in a study of T-cell memory formation after mild COVID-19. Each CDR3 protein is one row after TCRdb ran MiXCR on the 5' RACE reads. Of about 350,000 distinct CDR3 sequences in the sample, 20% to 25% are singletons; the top ten hold under 25%. The sample was PBMCs or a T cell subset sorted from them (not recorded which). These receptors were taken from a man aged 18 to 30 who had mild COVID-19 (a few samples of this study predate the infection). Cell type and time point are not known.

The chain recombines TRBV29-1 with TRBJ1-1; D unresolved. The CDR3 contains 15 residues. Germline values: CDR1 SQVTM, CDR2 ANQGSEA. Trimming pared 6 bases from V and 0 bases from J, leaving 17 bases between. CDR3 region: CSVATWIGLNTEAFF. In nucleotides, the CDR3 is TGCAGCGTCGCCACGTGGATAGGGCTGAACACTGAAGCTTTCTTT.

This clonotype has more than one count but fewer than ten. V usage is TRBV27 and J usage is TRBJ2-7; D is perhaps TRBD1 (5 bases). V was clipped by 6 bases and J by 0 bases, with 15 bases between them. This CDR3 spans 15 amino acids. Germline loops: CDR1 MNHEY, CDR2 SMNVEV (reference sequence). The CDR3, as DNA: TGTGCCAGCAGCAAGACAGTTAGGAGCTCCTACGAGCAGTACGTC. Its protein is CASSKTVRSSYEQYV.

The chain is built from TRBV23-1 and TRBJ2-1, with 7 bases matching TRBD1. TRBV23-1 qualifies as an ORF whose function is uncertain. This CDR3 has 16 residues. The trim removed 2 bases at V and 8 bases at J, leaving 12 bases unmatched. This chain's CDR3 is CASSQRRQGIQDEQFF. The CDR3, as DNA: TGCGCCAGCAGTCAACGGAGACAGGGTATACAGGATGAGCAGTTCTTC.

The J gene is TRBJ2-3, the V gene TRBV10-3, with TRBD2 matching over 9 bases. V trimming: 8 bases; J trimming: 1 base; junction bases outside the gene matches: 4. The CDR3 has 14 residues. CDR1 and CDR2 (germline): ENHRY, SYGVKD. The CDR3 reads CAIRRLAGTDTQYF. CDR3 in DNA: TGTGCCATCCGGAGACTAGCGGGCACAGATACGCAGTATTTT.

This clonotype showed up just a few times. The genes are TRBV19 and TRBJ2-1; D is perhaps TRBD1 (5 bases). This CDR3 is 13 amino acids long. Trimming took 7 bases from V and 4 from J, leaving 11 bases between them. From germline, CDR1 is LNHDA and CDR2 SQIVND (reference sequence). CDR3 bases: TGTGCCAGTACGTCGGCAGGGTACAATGAGCAGTTCTTC. Its translation is CASTSAGYNEQFF.

This clonotype has a count of ten or more. V is TRBV9 and J is TRBJ2-5; 7 positions match TRBD1. The CDR3 contains 13 residues. Germline trimming cut 5 bases from V and 5 bases from J; bases unmatched to any gene: 6. Per the germline V gene, CDR1 is SGDLS and CDR2 is YYNGEE. The CDR3 here is CASRHTGEETQYF. The DNA of the CDR3 is TGTGCCAGCAGGCATACAGGGGAGGAGACCCAGTACTTC.

J is TRBJ2-4 and V is TRBV20-1; D unclear. CDR3 size: 12 residues. Trimming cost V 3 bases and J 6 bases, with 9 bases left between them. The germline V gene encodes CDR1 DFQATT and CDR2 SNEGSKA (reference sequence). The CDR3 reads CSASIQINIQYF. CDR3 bases: TGCAGTGCTAGTATCCAGATAAACATTCAGTACTTC.